Listed here are 3 T cell receptor beta chains from one sample, sequenced in a study of blood T cell repertoires in COVID-19. Assay used: immunoSEQ multiplex PCR; TCRdb lists only in-frame clones, some missing. The sample lists roughly 410,000 clones, roughly 90% occurring once. Source material: peripheral blood. These receptors were obtained from a middle-aged woman with COVID-19, enrolled during active disease.

The chain is built from TRBV7-9 and TRBJ2-1, with 11 bases that match TRBD2. The CDR3 consists of 15 residues. Per germline, CDR1 SEHNR and CDR2 FQNEAQ (reference sequence). V lost 5 bases, J lost 5 bases, and 5 bases stayed unmatched. CDR3 DNA: TGTGCCAGCAGCCCGCCGGGACTAGCGGACAATGAGCAGTTCTTC. Amino acids: CASSPPGLADNEQFF.

This clone was recorded once. The chain couples TRBV19 to TRBJ2-2; 8 bases align to TRBD2. J was trimmed by 7 bases and V by 2 bases; bases with no gene match: 9. Germline loops: CDR1 LNHDA, CDR2 SQIVND (reference sequence). There are 16 residues in the CDR3. CDR3 bases: TGTGCCAGTAGTATAATGGCGGGAGGTAATAGCGGGGAGCTGTTTTTT. This encodes CASSIMAGGNSGELFF.

The chain is built from TRBV27 and TRBJ2-4; no clear D gene. The germline V gene encodes CDR1 MNHEY and CDR2 SMNVEV (reference sequence). This CDR3 has 16 amino acids. The V end lost 6 bases, the J end lost 8 bases, and 23 bases lay between the germline ends. The CDR3 here is CASSSLLLPPADIQYF. The CDR3 bases are TGTGCCAGCAGCTCCCTCCTCTTACCTCCGGCGGACATTCAGTACTTC.